This record covers a single TCR beta chain. The target antigen is unknown. The assay was immunoSEQ multiplex PCR, and TCRdb's table has in-frame clones only and misses some. The sample yields roughly 110,000 clones, about 91% seen once. This specimen belongs to a study of T cell responses to AZD1222 COVID-19 vaccine. The study's findings and limits: Reportedly, nearly half of unique spike TCRs recognized epitopes outside B.1.351/B.1.1.7 mutations.

The sequence came from an adult who received the AZD1222 COVID-19 vaccine. The specimen was peripheral blood, collected 28 days after the second AZD1222 dose.

The CDR3 bases are TGTGCCAGCAGTCCCTCAACTAACTATGGCTACACCTTC. Protein product: CASSPSTNYGYTF. J is TRBJ1-2 and V is TRBV12-3 or TRBV12-4, with no clear D. Deletions cut 5 bases from V and 0 bases from J, with 7 bases between. The CDR3 runs 13 residues.